This record looks at one T cell receptor (beta chain) sequence and its context. Its matching antigen is unknown. Each CDR3 protein is one row after TCRdb ran MiXCR on the RT-PCR reads. The data contain 650,000 to 800,000 distinct CDR3 sequences, around a sixth of them seen just once; the ten biggest clones take up about 11%. V shed 5 bases, J shed 6 bases, and the junction held 8 bases outside the gene matches. CDR3 length: 16 residues. The germline V gene encodes CDR1 MDHEN and CDR2 SYDVKM. This specimen belongs to a study of response to subunit inactivated influenza vaccine. Study-wide findings and caveats: Authors suggested that a seasonal influenza vaccination recruits few new T cells each time.

The receptor comes from a man aged 50 to 60 who received an inactivated influenza vaccine. The material sequenced was PBMCs from blood, taken 5 days after vaccination. The chain employs TRBV28 and TRBJ2-2, with 11 bases matching TRBD1. CDR3 in amino acids: CASSPGQGAGSGELFF. CDR3 nucleotide sequence: TGTGCCAGCAGTCCCGGACAGGGGGCAGGGTCCGGGGAGCTGTTTTTT.